The clone carrying this TCR beta chain is judged medium-sized. Its antigen is still unknown. This record belongs to a study of breast tumors, draining lymph nodes, adjacent tissues. The CDR3 sequence is 13 residues long. Trimming removed 2 bases at V and 2 bases at J, with 6 bases between. CDR1 LNHDA and CDR2 SQIVND come from the germline V gene (reference sequence). Broader study findings: Luminal-like breast cancer showed significantly higher tumor–nontumor repertoire similarity than basal-like. Data fit most tumor T cells coming from lymph node, expanding in tumor.

From the multiplex PCR reads, TCRdb called clonotypes with MiXCR, one entry per CDR3 protein. The repertoire includes roughly 49,000 distinct CDR3 sequences, around 40% of them detected once, and more than 9% sits in the top ten. This clonotype was obtained from a female donor with breast cancer. Some clones in this sample may be carry-over from other donors' samples. The sequencing input was breast tumor tissue. The chain employs TRBV19 and TRBJ1-2; D gene unclear. The CDR3 sequence is CASSINPNYGYTF. CDR3 coding DNA: TGTGCCAGTAGTATAAATCCCAACTATGGCTACACCTTC. The full variable domain, its missing parts supplied by reference TRBV19 and TRBJ1-2, is DGGITQSPKYLFRKEGQNVTLSCEQNLNHDAMYWYRQDPGQGLRLIYYSQIVNDFQKGDIAEGYSVSREKKESFPLTVTSAQKNPTAFYLCASSINPNYGYTFGSGTRLTVV.